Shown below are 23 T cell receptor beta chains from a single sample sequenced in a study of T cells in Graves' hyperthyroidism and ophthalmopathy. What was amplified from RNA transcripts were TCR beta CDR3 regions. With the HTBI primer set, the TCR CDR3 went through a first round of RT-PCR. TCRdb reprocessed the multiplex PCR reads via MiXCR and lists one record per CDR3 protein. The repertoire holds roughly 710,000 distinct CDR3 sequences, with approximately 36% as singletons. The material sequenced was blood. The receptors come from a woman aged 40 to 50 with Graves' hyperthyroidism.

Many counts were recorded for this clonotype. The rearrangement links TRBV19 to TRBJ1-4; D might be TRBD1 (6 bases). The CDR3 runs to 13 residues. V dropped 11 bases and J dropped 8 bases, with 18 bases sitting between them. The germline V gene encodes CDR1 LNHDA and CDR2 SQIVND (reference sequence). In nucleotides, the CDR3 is TGTGCCTGTGAGCGGACAGCGGGGGAAAAACTGTTTTTT. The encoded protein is CACERTAGEKLFF. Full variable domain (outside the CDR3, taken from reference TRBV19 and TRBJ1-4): DGGITQSPKYLFRKEGQNVTLSCEQNLNHDAMYWYRQDPGQGLRLIYYSQIVNDFQKGDIAEGYSVSREKKESFPLTVTSAQKNPTAFYLCACERTAGEKLFFGSGTQLSVL.

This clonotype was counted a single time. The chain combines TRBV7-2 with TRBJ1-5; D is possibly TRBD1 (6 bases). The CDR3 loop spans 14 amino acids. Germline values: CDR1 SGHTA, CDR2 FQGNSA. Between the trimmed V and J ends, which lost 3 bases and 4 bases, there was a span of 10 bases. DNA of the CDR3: TGTGCCAGCAGCTTTGGACAGCCAAATCAGCCCCAGCATTTT. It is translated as CASSFGQPNQPQHF.

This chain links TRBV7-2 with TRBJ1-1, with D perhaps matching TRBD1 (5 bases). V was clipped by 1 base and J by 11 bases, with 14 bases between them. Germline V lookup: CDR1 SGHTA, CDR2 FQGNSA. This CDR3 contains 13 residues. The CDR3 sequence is CASSLVGGVEAFF. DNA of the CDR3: TGTGCCAGCAGCTTAGTAGGAGGGGTCGAGGCTTTCTTT.

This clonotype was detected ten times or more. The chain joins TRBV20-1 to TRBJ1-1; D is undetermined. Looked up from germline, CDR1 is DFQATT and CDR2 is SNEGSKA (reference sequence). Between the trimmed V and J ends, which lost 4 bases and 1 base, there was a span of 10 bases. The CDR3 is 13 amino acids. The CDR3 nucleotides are TGCAGTGCTATGGCGGATTCGAACACTGAAGCTTTCTTT. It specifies CSAMADSNTEAFF.

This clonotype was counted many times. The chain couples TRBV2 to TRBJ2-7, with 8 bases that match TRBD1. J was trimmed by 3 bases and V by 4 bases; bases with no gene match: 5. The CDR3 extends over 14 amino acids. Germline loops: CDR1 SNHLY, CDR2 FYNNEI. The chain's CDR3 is CASSAQGAGYEQYF. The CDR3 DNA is TGTGCCAGCAGTGCCCAGGGGGCAGGCTACGAGCAGTACTTC. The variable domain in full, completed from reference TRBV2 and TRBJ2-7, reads EPEVTQTPSHQVTQMGQEVILRCVPISNHLYFYWYRQILGQKVEFLVSFYNNEISEKSEIFDDQFSVERPDGSNFTLKIRSTKLEDSAMYFCASSAQGAGYEQYFGPGTRLTVT.

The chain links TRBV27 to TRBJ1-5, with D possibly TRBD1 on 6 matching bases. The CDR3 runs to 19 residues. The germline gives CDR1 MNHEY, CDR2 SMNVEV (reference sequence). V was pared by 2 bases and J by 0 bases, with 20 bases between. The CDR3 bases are TGTGCCAGCAGTTTACGGGGGCCGCGAGACCCACTTAGCAATCAGCCCCAGCATTTT. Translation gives CASSLRGPRDPLSNQPQHF.

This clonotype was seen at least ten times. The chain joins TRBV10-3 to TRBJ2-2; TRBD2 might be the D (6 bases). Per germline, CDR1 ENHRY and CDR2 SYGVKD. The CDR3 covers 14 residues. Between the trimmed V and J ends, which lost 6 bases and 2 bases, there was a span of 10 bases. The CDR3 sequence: CAIRSGLNTGELFF. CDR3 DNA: TGTGCCATCAGATCGGGACTTAACACCGGGGAGCTGTTTTTT.

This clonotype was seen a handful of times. The CDR3 here is CASSYPGQTEQYF. In DNA form, the CDR3 reads TGTGCCAGCAGTTATCCGGGACAGACCGAGCAGTACTTC. V gene TRBV11-2 combines with J gene TRBJ2-7; 7 bases align to TRBD1. The trim removed 6 bases at V and 6 bases at J, leaving 8 bases unmatched. Germline CDR1 SGHAT, CDR2 FQNNGV. This CDR3 contains 13 residues.

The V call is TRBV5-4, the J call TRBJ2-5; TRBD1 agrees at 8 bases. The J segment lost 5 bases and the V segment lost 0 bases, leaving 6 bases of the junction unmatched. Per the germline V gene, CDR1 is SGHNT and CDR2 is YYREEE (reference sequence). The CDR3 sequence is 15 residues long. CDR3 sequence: CASSLAGGRGETQYF. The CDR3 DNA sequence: TGTGCCAGCAGCTTGGCAGGGGGCCGAGGCGAGACCCAGTACTTC.

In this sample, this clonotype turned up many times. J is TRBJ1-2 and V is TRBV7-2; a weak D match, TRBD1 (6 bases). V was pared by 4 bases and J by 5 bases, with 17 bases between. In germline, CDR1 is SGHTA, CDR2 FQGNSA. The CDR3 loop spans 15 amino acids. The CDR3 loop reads CASSYDGQTTYGYTF. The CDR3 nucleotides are TGTGCCAGCAGCTACGATGGACAGACAACTTATGGCTACACCTTC.

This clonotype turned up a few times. Written as DNA, the CDR3 is TGTGCCAGCAGTTACGAGGATTTGACAGAGTATGGCTACACCTTC. It specifies CASSYEDLTEYGYTF. The chain links TRBV6-5 to TRBJ1-2, with D possibly TRBD1 on 5 matching bases. V was shortened by 2 bases and J by 5 bases, with 15 bases between the two germline ends. The CDR3 runs 15 residues. Germline loops: CDR1 MNHEY, CDR2 SVGAGI.

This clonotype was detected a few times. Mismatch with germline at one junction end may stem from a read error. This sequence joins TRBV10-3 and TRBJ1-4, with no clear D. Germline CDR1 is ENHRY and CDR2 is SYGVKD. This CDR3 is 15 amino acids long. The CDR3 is CASSEMVSTNEKLFF. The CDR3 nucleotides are TGTGCCAGCAGTGAAATGGTCTCAACTAATGAAAAACTGTTTTTT.

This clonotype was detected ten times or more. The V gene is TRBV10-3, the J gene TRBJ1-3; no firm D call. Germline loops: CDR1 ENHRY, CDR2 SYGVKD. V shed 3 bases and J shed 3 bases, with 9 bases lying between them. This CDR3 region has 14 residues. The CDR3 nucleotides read TGTGCCATCAGTGATTCTGGGGATGGAAACACCATATATTTT. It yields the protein CAISDSGDGNTIYF.

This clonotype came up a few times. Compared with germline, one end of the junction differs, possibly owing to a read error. CDR3 bases: TGCGCCAGCAGCAGACGGAATCTGGCCGTCATCCCTTATAATTCACCCCTCCACTTT. Its translation is CASSRRNLAVIPYNSPLHF. The chain is built from TRBV7-9 and TRBJ1-6; no reliable D call. The length of the CDR3 is 19 residues. The germline V gene has CDR1 SEHNR and CDR2 FQNEAQ (reference sequence).

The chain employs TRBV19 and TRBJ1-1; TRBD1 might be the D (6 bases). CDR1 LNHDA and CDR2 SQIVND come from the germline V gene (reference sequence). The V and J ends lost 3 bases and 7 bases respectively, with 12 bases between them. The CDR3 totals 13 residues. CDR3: CASSIGGASEAFF. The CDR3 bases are TGTGCCAGTAGTATCGGGGGGGCCAGTGAAGCTTTCTTT.

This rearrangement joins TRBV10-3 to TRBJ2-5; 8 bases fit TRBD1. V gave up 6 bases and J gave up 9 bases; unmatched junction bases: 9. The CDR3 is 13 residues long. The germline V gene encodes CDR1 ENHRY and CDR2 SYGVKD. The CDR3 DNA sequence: TGTGCCATCAGGGACAGGGACGATCAGCCCCAGTACTTC. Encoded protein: CAIRDRDDQPQYF.

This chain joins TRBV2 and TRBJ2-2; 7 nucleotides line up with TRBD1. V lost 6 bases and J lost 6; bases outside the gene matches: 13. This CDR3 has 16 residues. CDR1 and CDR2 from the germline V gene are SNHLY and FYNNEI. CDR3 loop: CASSVDRERFAGELFF. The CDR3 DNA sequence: TGTGCCAGCAGCGTAGACAGGGAAAGATTCGCCGGGGAGCTGTTTTTT.

CDR3 region: CASSLSGAGLHF. The CDR3 coding sequence is TGTGCCAGCAGTTTATCAGGGGCAGGCCTCCACTTT. The chain is built from TRBV27 and TRBJ1-6; TRBD1 might be the D (5 bases). Trimming left V 0 bases short and J 15 bases short, with 9 bases between. CDR3 length: 12 amino acids. Per germline, CDR1 MNHEY and CDR2 SMNVEV (reference sequence).

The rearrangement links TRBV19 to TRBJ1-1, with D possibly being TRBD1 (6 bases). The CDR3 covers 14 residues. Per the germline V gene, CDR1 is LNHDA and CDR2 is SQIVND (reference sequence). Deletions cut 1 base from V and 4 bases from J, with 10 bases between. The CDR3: CASSIVPGATEAFF. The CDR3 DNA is TGTGCCAGTAGTATAGTCCCGGGGGCCACTGAAGCTTTCTTT.

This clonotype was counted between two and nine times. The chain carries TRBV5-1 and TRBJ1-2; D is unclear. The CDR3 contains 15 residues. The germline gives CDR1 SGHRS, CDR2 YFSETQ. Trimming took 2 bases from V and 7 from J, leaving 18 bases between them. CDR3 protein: CASSLGGGVARGYTF. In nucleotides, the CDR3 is TGCGCCAGCAGCTTAGGCGGTGGGGTTGCGCGTGGCTACACCTTC.

CDR3 in amino acids: CATSNGDYADTQYF. The CDR3 nucleotides are TGTGCCACCAGTAACGGGGACTATGCAGATACGCAGTATTTT. J is TRBJ2-3 and V is TRBV24-1, with 7 bases aligning to TRBD2. CDR3 length equals 14 residues. J was trimmed by 4 bases and V by 6 bases; bases with no gene match: 6. Germline loops: CDR1 KGHDR, CDR2 SFDVKD.

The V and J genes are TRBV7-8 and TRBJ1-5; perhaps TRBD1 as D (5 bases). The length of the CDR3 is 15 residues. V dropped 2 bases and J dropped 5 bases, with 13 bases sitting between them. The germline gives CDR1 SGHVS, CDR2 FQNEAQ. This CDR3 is CASSLNPWGDQPQHF. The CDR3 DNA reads TGTGCCAGCAGCTTAAACCCCTGGGGGGATCAGCCCCAGCATTTT.

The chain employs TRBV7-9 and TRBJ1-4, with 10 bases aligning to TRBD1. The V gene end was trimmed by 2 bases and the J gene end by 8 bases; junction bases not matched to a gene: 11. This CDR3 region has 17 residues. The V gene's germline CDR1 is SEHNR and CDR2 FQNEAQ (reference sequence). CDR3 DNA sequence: TGTGCCAGCAGCTTATTCCGGGACAGGGGCGGAAACGAAAAACTGTTTTTT. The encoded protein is CASSLFRDRGGNEKLFF.